This T cell receptor beta chain derives from a study of neoadjuvant anti-PD-1 for oral cavity cancer. Time point meaning: after neoadjuvant nivolumab, at surgical resection. Stage II-IVA oral cavity squamous cell carcinoma was new and untreated by systemic or radiation therapy. In germline, CDR1 is MNHNY, CDR2 SVGAGI (reference sequence). Trimming pared 3 bases from V and 4 bases from J, leaving 7 bases between. This CDR3 spans 13 amino acids. Six replicates per PBMC sample, mostly from about 460 ng of genomic DNA. Clones were sequenced by immunoSEQ multiplex PCR, and TCRdb holds only the in-frame ones, with some missing. The repertoire holds tens of thousands of clones, with 60% to 80% as singletons.

The starting material was PBMCs, obtained after nivolumab (anti-PD-1) treatment. The gene calls are TRBV6-6 and TRBJ2-1; possible D gene TRBD2, 5 bases. The sequence was collected from a person aged 35-79 years with oral cavity squamous cell carcinoma. The DNA of the CDR3 is TGTGCCAGCAGTTATCGGGAATACAATGAGCAGTTCTTC. Translated: CASSYREYNEQFF.